The clone carrying this T cell receptor beta chain came up a few times. The data originate from a study of T cells in Graves' hyperthyroidism and ophthalmopathy. Study summary: Staff took peripheral blood when the initial diagnosis was made, before any treatment began.

V was pared by 3 bases and J by 7 bases, with 14 bases between. CDR1 SGHNT and CDR2 YYREEE come from the germline V gene (reference sequence). The CDR3 has 13 residues. The TCR beta CDR3 regions underwent amplification using RNA transcripts as the source. The HTBI primer set was used in a first-round RT-PCR of the TCR CDR3. TCRdb reprocessed the multiplex PCR reads via MiXCR and lists one record per CDR3 protein. The table lists roughly 800,000 distinct CDR3 sequences, around 39% of them singletons, with around 9.3% in the top ten. The receptor comes from a man aged 18 to 35 with Graves' hyperthyroidism. Sequencing was done on a sample of blood. This chain uses TRBV5-4 with TRBJ2-7; D is uncertain. CDR3 amino acids: CASSSGLLGEQYF. Here the CDR3 DNA reads TGTGCCAGCAGCTCCGGTTTGTTGGGGGAGCAGTACTTC. Full variable domain (missing parts from reference TRBV5-4 and TRBJ2-7): ETGVTQSPTHLIKTRGQQVTLRCSSQSGHNTVSWYQQALGQGPQFIFQYYREEENGRGNFPPRFSGLQFPNYSSELNVNALELDDSALYLCASSSGLLGEQYFGPGTRLTVT.